One and the same sample provided the 6 T cell receptor beta chains below, sequenced in a study of blood T cell repertoires in COVID-19. TCRdb's copy holds only in-frame clones and misses some; the assay was immunoSEQ multiplex PCR. The table shows 180,000 or so clones, with roughly 90% occurring only once. Source material: peripheral blood. The receptors here all came from a woman aged 55-70 years with COVID-19, enrolled during active disease.

The rearrangement joins TRBV6-5 to TRBJ2-7, with 9 bases lining up with TRBD1. J lost 3 bases, V lost 4 bases, and 7 bases had no gene match. CDR1 is MNHEY and CDR2 is SVGAGI in the germline V gene. The length of the CDR3 is 15 residues. The CDR3 loop is CASSFGQGRNYEQYF. The CDR3 DNA reads as TGTGCCAGCAGTTTCGGACAGGGGAGGAACTACGAGCAGTACTTC.

The V call is TRBV6-5, the J call TRBJ1-5; D is ambiguous. CDR1 MNHEY and CDR2 SVGAGI come from the germline V gene. Trimming removed 0 bases at V and 2 bases at J, with 8 bases between. This CDR3 spans 15 amino acids. The CDR3 loop is CASSYSKGGNQPQHF. Here the CDR3 DNA reads TGTGCCAGCAGTTACTCGAAGGGAGGCAATCAGCCCCAGCATTTT.

The chain carries TRBV7-9 and TRBJ1-2; 8 positions match TRBD1. Looked up from germline, CDR1 is SEHNR and CDR2 is FQNEAQ (reference sequence). V lost 1 base to trimming and J lost 6 bases; unmatched junction nucleotides: 7. The CDR3 runs to 15 residues. In DNA form, the CDR3 reads TGTGCCAGCAGCTTAGATGGACAGGGAAATGATGGCTACACCTTC. Translated: CASSLDGQGNDGYTF.

This sequence joins TRBV11-2 and TRBJ2-3; 9 nucleotides align to TRBD2. The CDR3 covers 15 residues. CDR1 and CDR2 (germline): SGHAT, FQNNGV. With V trimmed by 5 bases and J by 1 base, 4 bases remained unmatched. The CDR3 reads CASSPSGTGTDTQYF. CDR3 coding DNA: TGTGCCAGCAGCCCTAGCGGGACGGGCACAGATACGCAGTATTTT. The full variable domain, completed using reference TRBV11-2 and TRBJ2-3, is EAGVAQSPRYKIIEKRQSVAFWCNPISGHATLYWYQQILGQGPKLLIQFQNNGVVDDSQLPKDRFSAERLKGVDSTLKIQPAKLEDSAVYLCASSPSGTGTDTQYFGPGTRLTVL.

V gene TRBV5-1 combines with J gene TRBJ2-5; no clear D. This CDR3 has 13 amino acids. The ends were cut back, 3 bases at V and 7 bases at J, with 13 bases in the middle. Germline CDR1 and CDR2: SGHRS and YFSETQ. The CDR3: CASSSNHPGTQYF. The CDR3, as DNA: TGCGCCAGCAGCTCTAACCATCCGGGGACCCAGTACTTC. Full variable domain (missing parts from reference TRBV5-1 and TRBJ2-5): KAGVTQTPRYLIKTRGQQVTLSCSPISGHRSVSWYQQTPGQGLQFLFEYFSETQRNKGNFPGRFSGRQFSNSRSEMNVSTLELGDSALYLCASSSNHPGTQYFGPGTRLLVL.

The rearrangement links TRBV19 to TRBJ1-1, with D perhaps matching TRBD1 (5 bases). V dropped 6 bases and J dropped 4 bases, with 18 bases sitting between them. The germline V gene has CDR1 LNHDA and CDR2 SQIVND (reference sequence). This CDR3 is 15 amino acids long. The CDR3 nucleotides read TGTGCCAGTAGCCGAGAGGCGGGGGGAGGCACTGAAGCTTTCTTT. Protein sequence: CASSREAGGGTEAFF.